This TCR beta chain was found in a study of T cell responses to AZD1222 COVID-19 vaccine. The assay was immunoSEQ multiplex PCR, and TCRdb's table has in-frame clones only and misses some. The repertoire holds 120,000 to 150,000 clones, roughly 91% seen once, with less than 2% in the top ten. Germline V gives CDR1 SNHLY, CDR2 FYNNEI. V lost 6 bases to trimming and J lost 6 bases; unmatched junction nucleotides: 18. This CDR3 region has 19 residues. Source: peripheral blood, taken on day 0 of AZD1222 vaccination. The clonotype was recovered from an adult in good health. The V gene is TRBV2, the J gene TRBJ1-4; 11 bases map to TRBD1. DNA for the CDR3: TGTGCCAGCAGATATAAACCGGGACAGGGGGGAGTTATCGATGAAAAACTGTTTTTT. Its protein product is CASRYKPGQGGVIDEKLFF.